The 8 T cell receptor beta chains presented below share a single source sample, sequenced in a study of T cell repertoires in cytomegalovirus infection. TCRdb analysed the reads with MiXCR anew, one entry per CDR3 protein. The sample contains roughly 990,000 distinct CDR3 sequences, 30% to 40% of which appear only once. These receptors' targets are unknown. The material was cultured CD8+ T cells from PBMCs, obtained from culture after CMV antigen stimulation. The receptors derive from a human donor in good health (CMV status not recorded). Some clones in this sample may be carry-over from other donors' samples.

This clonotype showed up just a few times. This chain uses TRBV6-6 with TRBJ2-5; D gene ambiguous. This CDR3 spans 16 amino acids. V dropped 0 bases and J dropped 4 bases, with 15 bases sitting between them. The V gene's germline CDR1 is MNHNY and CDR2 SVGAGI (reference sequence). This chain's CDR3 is CASSYSWLNTGETQYF. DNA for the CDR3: TGTGCCAGCAGTTACTCGTGGCTCAACACGGGAGAGACCCAGTACTTC.

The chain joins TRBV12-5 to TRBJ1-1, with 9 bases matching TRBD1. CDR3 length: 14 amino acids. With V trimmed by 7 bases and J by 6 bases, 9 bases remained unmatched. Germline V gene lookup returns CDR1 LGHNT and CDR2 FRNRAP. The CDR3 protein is CASAAPGQGPEAFF. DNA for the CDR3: TGTGCTAGTGCCGCCCCGGGACAGGGTCCTGAAGCTTTCTTT.

This chain's CDR3 is CASSPTRTTDTQYF. The CDR3 nucleotides are TGCGCCAGCAGCCCGACCCGAACCACAGATACGCAGTATTTT. The V and J genes are TRBV4-3 and TRBJ2-3; no clear D gene. Germline CDR1 LGHNA, CDR2 YSLEER. The CDR3 extends over 14 amino acids. V gave up 4 bases and J gave up 2 bases, with 10 bases separating them.

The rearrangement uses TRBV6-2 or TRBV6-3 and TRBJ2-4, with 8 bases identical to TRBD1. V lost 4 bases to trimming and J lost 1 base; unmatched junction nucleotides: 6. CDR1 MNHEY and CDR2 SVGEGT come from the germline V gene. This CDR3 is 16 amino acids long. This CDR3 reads CASSFQGAGAKNIQYF. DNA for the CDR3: TGTGCCAGCAGTTTCCAGGGGGCAGGTGCCAAAAACATTCAGTACTTC.

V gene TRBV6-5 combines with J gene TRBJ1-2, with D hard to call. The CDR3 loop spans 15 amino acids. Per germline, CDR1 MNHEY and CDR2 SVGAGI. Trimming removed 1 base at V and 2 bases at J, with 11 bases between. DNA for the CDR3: TGTGCCAGCAGTTACTTAGACCTACCCAACTATGGCTACACCTTC. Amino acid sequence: CASSYLDLPNYGYTF.

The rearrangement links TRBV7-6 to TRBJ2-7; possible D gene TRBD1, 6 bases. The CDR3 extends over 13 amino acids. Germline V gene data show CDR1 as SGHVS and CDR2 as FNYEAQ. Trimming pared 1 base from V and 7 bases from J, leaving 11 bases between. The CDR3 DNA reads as TGTGCCAGCAGCTTAGGACAGGCGCGGGAGCAGTACTTC. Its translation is CASSLGQAREQYF.

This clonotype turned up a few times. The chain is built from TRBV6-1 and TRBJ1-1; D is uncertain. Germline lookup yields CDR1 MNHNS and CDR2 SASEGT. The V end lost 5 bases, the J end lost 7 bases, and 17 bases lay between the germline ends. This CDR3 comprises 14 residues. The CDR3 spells CASSSYGPNYEAFF. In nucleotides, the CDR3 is TGTGCCAGCAGTTCTTACGGTCCAAACTATGAAGCTTTCTTT.

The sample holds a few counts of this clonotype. The CDR3 DNA follows: TGTGCCAGCAGTCCGTCGGACAGGCTCTACGAGCAGTACTTC. Translating gives CASSPSDRLYEQYF. The rearrangement uses TRBV27 and TRBJ2-7; 7 positions agree with TRBD1. The CDR3 is 14 amino acids. The trim removed 5 bases at V and 3 bases at J, leaving 7 bases unmatched. CDR1 MNHEY and CDR2 SMNVEV come from the germline V gene (reference sequence).